The T cell receptor beta chain under discussion was sequenced for a study of T cells in Graves' hyperthyroidism and ophthalmopathy. Germline CDR1 reads MDHEN; CDR2 reads SYDVKM. V was clipped by 4 bases and J by 4 bases, with 17 bases between them. This CDR3 spans 15 amino acids. Amplification of TCR beta CDR3 regions used RNA as the template. With the HTBI primer set, the TCR CDR3 went through a first round of RT-PCR. TCRdb passed the multiplex PCR reads through MiXCR, listing each CDR3 protein once. The sample yields 250,000 to 300,000 distinct CDR3 sequences, approximately 14% seen once. This clonotype has a count of ten or more. Before ophthalmopathy appeared, progressors gave blood at initial hyperthyroidism diagnosis. Each 10 ml fresh peripheral blood draw supplied the PBMCs.

The specimen sequenced was blood. The sequence derives from a middle-aged woman with Graves' hyperthyroidism that later progressed to Graves' ophthalmopathy. The V and J genes are TRBV28 and TRBJ2-7; no firm D call. This CDR3 is CASSSAGHPSYEQYF. In nucleotides, the CDR3 is TGTGCCAGCAGTTCCGCAGGTCACCCCTCTTACGAGCAGTACTTC.